The text below deals with one TCR beta chain. Antigen unknown. V lost 1 base to trimming and J lost 5 bases, with 14 bases between them. The CDR3 extends over 15 amino acids. Germline V gene lookup returns CDR1 MDHEN and CDR2 SYDVKM. The sample comes from a study of blood T cells in healthy people across ages. Findings and limits, study-wide: In the absence of known donor CMV status, changes in expanded clonotypes were possibly confounded. Reliance upon unsorted PBMCs precluded definitive naive versus antigen-experienced comparison. Diversity estimated from one million T cells was considered an underestimate.

A second 7 to 11 cycle PCR used barcoded and J-beta primers. One entry per CDR3 protein results from TCRdb running MiXCR on the 5' RACE reads. Of 780,000 or so distinct CDR3 sequences in the sample, around three fifths were seen once. The clonotype comes from a man in his forties in good health. Sequencing was carried out using blood. The chain employs TRBV28 and TRBJ2-5; perhaps TRBD2 as D (5 bases). The CDR3 sequence is CASSLSSPGRETQYF. The CDR3 DNA sequence: TGTGCCAGCAGTTTATCGAGTCCGGGAAGGGAGACCCAGTACTTC.